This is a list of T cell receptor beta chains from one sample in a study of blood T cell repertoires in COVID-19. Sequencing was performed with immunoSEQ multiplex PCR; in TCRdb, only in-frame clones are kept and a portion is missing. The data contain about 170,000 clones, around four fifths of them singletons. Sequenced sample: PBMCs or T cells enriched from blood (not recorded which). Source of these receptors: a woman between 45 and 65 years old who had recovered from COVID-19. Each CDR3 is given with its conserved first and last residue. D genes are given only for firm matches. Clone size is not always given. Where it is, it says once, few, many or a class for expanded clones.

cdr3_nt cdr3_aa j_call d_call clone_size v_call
TGTGCCAGCAGTTTAAGGACAGGTGAAGCTTTCTTT CASSLRTGEAFF TRBJ1-1 TRBD1 few TRBV27
TGTGCCAGCAGCCAGGTGTCGGCGGGGGCCCCTGGAGCCAATGAGCAGTTCTTC CASSQVSAGAPGANEQFF TRBJ2-1 - - TRBV7-3
TGTGCCAGCAGCACACACGAGGGCACTGAAGCTTTCTTT CASSTHEGTEAFF TRBJ1-1 - - TRBV7-3
TGTGCCAGCAGTCCCTCGGGATTAGCTAACTATGGCTACACCTTC CASSPSGLANYGYTF TRBJ1-2 - once TRBV27
TGCGCCAGCAGTGAGCCGGTGCGCGGGGAACAAGAGACCCAGTACTTC CASSEPVRGEQETQYF TRBJ2-5 - - TRBV10-1
TGTGCCACCAGTGATTCTCGCAGGTTCGGGGAGCTGTTTTTT CATSDSRRFGELFF TRBJ2-2 - - TRBV24-1
TGTGCCAGCAGCTTAGGAGGGGCCTATTCGTTCTTC CASSLGGAYSFF TRBJ2-1 - - TRBV13
TGCGCCAGCAGCCAAGATCAAGCGACAGGGGGCTGGGAGACCCAGTACTTC CASSQDQATGGWETQYF TRBJ2-5 TRBD1 - TRBV4-1
TGTGCCAGCAATCGACAGGGCCGTAGCTCCTATAATTCACCCCTCCACTTT CASNRQGRSSYNSPLHF TRBJ1-6 TRBD1 - TRBV11-2
TGTGCCAGCAGCGCGACCGGGACTGCCACAGATACGCAGTATTTT CASSATGTATDTQYF TRBJ2-3 - - TRBV7-6
TGCGCCAGCAGCTGGGTAGCGGGACCAGGGAATGAGCAGTTCTTC CASSWVAGPGNEQFF TRBJ2-1 TRBD2 - TRBV5-1
TGTGCCAGCACCCTAAAGAGGGGGCCTGAAGCTTTCTTT CASTLKRGPEAFF TRBJ1-1 TRBD1 - TRBV6-5
TGTGCCTGGACTAGTCTGGGACTAGCGGGGAAGCAGTTCTTC CAWTSLGLAGKQFF TRBJ2-1 TRBD2 - TRBV30
TGCGCCAGCACTGAGACTGAAGCTTTCTTT CASTETEAFF TRBJ1-1 - - TRBV23-1
TGTGCCACGGACAGGGGAGCTAACTATGGCTACACCTTC CATDRGANYGYTF TRBJ1-2 TRBD1 - TRBV2
TGTGCCAGCAGTTTGCGGGAGAGAGAGACCCAGTACTTC CASSLRERETQYF TRBJ2-5 TRBD2 - TRBV27
TGTGCCAGCAACCGACAGGGTGGAAGTGGCTACACCTTC CASNRQGGSGYTF TRBJ1-2 TRBD1 few TRBV14
TGTGCCAGCAGCGTACCTCCAAGGGAGACGCAGTATTTT CASSVPPRETQYF TRBJ2-3 - - TRBV9
TGTGCCTGGACTCAAGGGGGCGCTAACTATGGCTACACCTTC CAWTQGGANYGYTF TRBJ1-2 TRBD1 - TRBV30
TGCGCCAGCAGCCCCGAGGGTTTTGGGGCCAACGTCCTGACTTTC CASSPEGFGANVLTF TRBJ2-6 - - TRBV4-1
TGTGCCACCAGCAGAGTTCAGGGGAGTTTAGGAGGACAGCCCCAGCATTTT CATSRVQGSLGGQPQHF TRBJ1-5 - - TRBV15
TGTGGACTCAGCTCTGGAAACACCATATATTTT CGLSSGNTIYF TRBJ1-3 - - TRBV6-5
TGTGCCAGTAGTCTGAGGGACAGAATGAACACTGAAGCTTTCTTT CASSLRDRMNTEAFF TRBJ1-1 TRBD1 - TRBV19
TGTGCCAGCAGCCCACAGGAGAATCAGCCCCAGCATTTT CASSPQENQPQHF TRBJ1-5 - - TRBV7-6
TGCGCCACCAATCAGGGGGCGCCTGGAGGCTACACCTTC CATNQGAPGGYTF TRBJ1-2 TRBD1 - TRBV5-1
TGTGCCAGCAGCCGGACTAGCGGACCCCCCACCGGGGAGCTGTTTTTT CASSRTSGPPTGELFF TRBJ2-2 TRBD2 - TRBV25-1
TGTGCCAGCAGCTTTTCGACAGGGGGGAACTATGGCTACACCTTC CASSFSTGGNYGYTF TRBJ1-2 TRBD1 - TRBV5-6
TGTGCCAGCAGCCTGGAGGGTGTTGGGGGCTACACCTTC CASSLEGVGGYTF TRBJ1-2 - - TRBV3-1/TRBV3-2
TGTGCCAGCAGCCACGGGACAGGGTGGGGAACGAACACTGAAGCTTTCTTT CASSHGTGWGTNTEAFF TRBJ1-1 TRBD1 - TRBV3-1/TRBV3-2
TGCAGCGTCTCCCCCGCCACTAACACAGATACGCAGTATTTT CSVSPATNTDTQYF TRBJ2-3 - once TRBV29-1
TGCGCCAGCAGCTTGGGTGAGGGAGACACCATATATTTT CASSLGEGDTIYF TRBJ1-3 - once TRBV5-1
TGTGCCAGCAGCTTAGGAGGCTATGGCTACACCTTC CASSLGGYGYTF TRBJ1-2 - once TRBV11-2
TGTGCCAGCAGTGGAGGGACAGTCTATAGCAATCAGCCCCAGCATTTT CASSGGTVYSNQPQHF TRBJ1-5 TRBD1 - TRBV6-1
TGTGCCAGCAGCTTTAGCGGGAGAGGAACTGGGGAGCTGTTTTTT CASSFSGRGTGELFF TRBJ2-2 TRBD2 - TRBV5-5
TGTGTGACTAGCGGGAGGCCTCGTGATACGCAGTATTTT CVTSGRPRDTQYF TRBJ2-3 TRBD2 - TRBV30
TGTGCCAGCAGCCAAGATCAGGCAGGGGAAAATCAGCCCCAGCATTTT CASSQDQAGENQPQHF TRBJ1-5 - few TRBV4-2
TGTGCCAGCAAGGACAGCGTCGCTCAGCCCCAGCATTTT CASKDSVAQPQHF TRBJ1-5 - - TRBV6-5
TGTGCCAGCAGGGGGGGACAGGACTCGTACCAAGAGACCCAGTACTTC CASRGGQDSYQETQYF TRBJ2-5 TRBD1 - TRBV7-8
TGTGCCAGCACTATAGTCCTTTCATATGGCTACACCTTC CASTIVLSYGYTF TRBJ1-2 - - TRBV28
TGTGCCAGCAGTTTGGGGCCAGGGGGAAACACCATATATTTT CASSLGPGGNTIYF TRBJ1-3 - - TRBV28
TGTGCCAGCGCTGCCGGAGGGAGCAATCAGCCCCAGCATTTT CASAAGGSNQPQHF TRBJ1-5 - - TRBV2
TGTGCCAGCAGCTTGTTAGCAGTGAACACTGAAGCTTTCTTT CASSLLAVNTEAFF TRBJ1-1 - few TRBV5-6
TGTGCCAGCAGCCATGCGGGACTAGCGGGAGGACCAGATACGCAGTATTTT CASSHAGLAGGPDTQYF TRBJ2-3 TRBD2 once TRBV3-1/TRBV3-2
TGTGCCAGTAGTATAGTTCCTGGCAGATTCTCCTCCTATGGCTACACCTTC CASSIVPGRFSSYGYTF TRBJ1-2 - - TRBV19
TGTGCCATCAGCCAGATACGGACAGCCTATGGCTACACCTTC CAISQIRTAYGYTF TRBJ1-2 - - TRBV28
TGTGCCAGCAGTTTCGGGACAGGGGACACCGGGGAGCTGTTTTTT CASSFGTGDTGELFF TRBJ2-2 TRBD1 - TRBV7-9
TGTGCCAGCAGCCAAGGAAAGCGCCTGTCCCGGGGCTACACCTTC CASSQGKRLSRGYTF TRBJ1-2 - - TRBV3-1/TRBV3-2
TGTGCCAGCAGCCCCCCACTAGCGGGGGACACCGGGGAGCTGTTTTTT CASSPPLAGDTGELFF TRBJ2-2 TRBD2 - TRBV13
TGCGCCAGCAGCCGGGGACTAGCGGGAGGCGATGAGCAGTTCTTC CASSRGLAGGDEQFF TRBJ2-1 TRBD2 - TRBV4-3
TGCGCCAGCAGTGAGCAAAGCGGAGGAGCAACTGAGCAGTTCTTC CASSEQSGGATEQFF TRBJ2-1 - - TRBV10-1
TGTGCCAGTAGTGTGCTAGGGACTAGTAATGAGCAGTTCTTC CASSVLGTSNEQFF TRBJ2-1 TRBD2 - TRBV19
TGTGCCAGCAGCTTGCCTAGCGGGAGAGCAAACAATGAGCAGTTCTTC CASSLPSGRANNEQFF TRBJ2-1 TRBD2 - TRBV5-6
TGTGCCAGCAGCCCCCCGCAGGCCGGGGCCAACGTCCTGACTTTC CASSPPQAGANVLTF TRBJ2-6 - - TRBV9